Below, 8 T cell receptor beta chains from the same sample are listed, as sequenced in a study of T cell responses to AZD1222 COVID-19 vaccine. Method: immunoSEQ multiplex PCR; TCRdb's copy keeps in-frame clones and lacks some. The repertoire holds 140,000 to 150,000 clones, with 85% to 90% as singletons. This specimen was peripheral blood, taken 28 days after the second AZD1222 dose. The source of these receptors is an adult who received the AZD1222 COVID-19 vaccine.

This chain's CDR3 is CASGGKTAVFTDTQYF. The CDR3 bases are TGTGCCAGCGGGGGAAAGACGGCAGTATTCACAGATACGCAGTATTTT. The rearrangement joins TRBV5-8 to TRBJ2-3; possibly TRBD1 or TRBD2 for D (5 bases each). V was cut by 7 bases and J by 2 bases, with 20 bases left in between. CDR1 and CDR2 (germline): SGHTS, YDEGEE. This CDR3 is 16 amino acids long.

The rearrangement uses TRBV5-1 and TRBJ2-7, with 15 bases aligning to TRBD2. Germline loops: CDR1 SGHRS, CDR2 YFSETQ. J gave up 1 base and V 0 bases, and 14 bases lay outside the gene matches. The CDR3 spans 21 residues. Written as DNA, the CDR3 is TGCGCCAGCAGCTTGGGAAGGGCGGGACTAGCGGGGGGCGTCGGTTCCTACGAGCAGTACTTC. Protein sequence: CASSLGRAGLAGGVGSYEQYF.

The chain uses TRBV6-5 and TRBJ1-1, with 9 bases that match TRBD1. The junction had 10 bases not matched to a gene; V was cut back by 6 bases and J by 5 bases. The CDR3 consists of 15 residues. Looked up from germline, CDR1 is MNHEY and CDR2 is SVGAGI. As DNA, the CDR3 is TGTGCCAGCAGGCAAAAGCCACAGGGGGCGACTGAAGCTTTCTTT. It translates to CASRQKPQGATEAFF.

J is TRBJ2-3 and V is TRBV5-1; 7 nucleotides agree with TRBD2. The ends lost 3 bases at V and 3 bases at J; junction bases unmatched: 7. This CDR3 contains 15 residues. CDR1 and CDR2 (germline): SGHRS, YFSETQ. The CDR3 bases are TGCGCCAGCAGCTGGGGGGGAACGGGAACAGATACGCAGTATTTT. It is translated as CASSWGGTGTDTQYF.

J is TRBJ1-2 and V is TRBV13; D is perhaps TRBD1 (5 bases). V was trimmed by 5 bases and J by 4 bases, leaving 17 bases between them. Per the germline V gene, CDR1 is PRHDT and CDR2 is FYEKMQ (reference sequence). The CDR3 has 15 amino acids. CDR3 DNA sequence: TGTGCCAGCAGCGCAGGTGGGGCGACGACCTATGGCTACACCTTC. Its translation: CASSAGGATTYGYTF.

V usage is TRBV6-5 and J usage is TRBJ2-2; 10 bases fit TRBD1. J lost 4 bases, V lost 8 bases, and 4 bases had no gene match. Germline V CDR1 and CDR2: MNHEY, SVGAGI. The CDR3 totals 14 residues. The CDR3: CASGRQGATGELFF. As DNA, the CDR3 is TGTGCCAGCGGAAGACAGGGGGCCACCGGGGAGCTGTTTTTT.

The rearrangement joins TRBV27 to TRBJ2-7, with D possibly being TRBD1 or TRBD2 (5 bases each). The CDR3 totals 14 residues. V lost 9 bases to trimming and J lost 2 bases, with 17 bases between them. Germline V gene lookup returns CDR1 MNHEY and CDR2 SMNVEV (reference sequence). The CDR3 nucleotides read TGTGCCAGGACCGGGACGGAGTTGCCCTACGAGCAGTACTTC. This sequence encodes CARTGTELPYEQYF.

V and J are TRBV19 and TRBJ2-7; 9 positions match TRBD1. There are 13 residues in the CDR3. Germline-derived CDR1 and CDR2 are LNHDA and SQIVND (reference sequence). V gave up 6 bases and J gave up 6 bases; unmatched junction bases: 6. CDR3 nucleotides: TGTGCCAGTAGGACGGGACAGGGCGGCGAGCAGTACTTC. It yields the protein CASRTGQGGEQYF. Looking up the rest from reference TRBV19 and TRBJ2-7 gives the full variable domain: DGGITQSPKYLFRKEGQNVTLSCEQNLNHDAMYWYRQDPGQGLRLIYYSQIVNDFQKGDIAEGYSVSREKKESFPLTVTSAQKNPTAFYLCASRTGQGGEQYFGPGTRLTVT.